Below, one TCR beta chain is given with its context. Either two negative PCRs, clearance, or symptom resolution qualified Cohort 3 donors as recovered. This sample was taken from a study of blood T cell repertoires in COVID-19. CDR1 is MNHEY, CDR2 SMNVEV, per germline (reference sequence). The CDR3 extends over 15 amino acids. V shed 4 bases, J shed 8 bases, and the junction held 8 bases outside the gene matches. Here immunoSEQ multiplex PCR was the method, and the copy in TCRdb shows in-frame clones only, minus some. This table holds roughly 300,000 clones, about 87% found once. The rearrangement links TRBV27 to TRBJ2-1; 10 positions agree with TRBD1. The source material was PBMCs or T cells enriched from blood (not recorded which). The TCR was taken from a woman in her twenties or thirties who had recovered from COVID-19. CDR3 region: CASSSPGQGSDEQFF. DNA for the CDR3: TGTGCCAGCAGTTCGCCGGGACAGGGGTCCGATGAGCAGTTCTTC.